This T cell receptor (beta chain) was captured by sequencing in a study of blood T cell repertoires in COVID-19. On the study more broadly: Samples representing acute and convalescent COVID-19 were sourced from the United States, Italy and Spain. Sample material is recorded as cDNA or gDNA derived from T cells, B-cell-depleted T cells, or PBMCs.

Trimming pared 0 bases from V and 2 bases from J, leaving 8 bases between. The CDR3 covers 14 residues. Germline V gene lookup returns CDR1 SGHRS and CDR2 YFSETQ. In the original processing: Amplified reference gene primers provided the basis for estimating nucleated cell counts. Sequencing used immunoSEQ multiplex PCR; TCRdb keeps in-frame clones, though not all of them. Clone size and V and J calls were adopted from that table, with D and trimming inferred from the DNA. The sample has approximately 130,000 clones; more than 80% are singletons. The receptor was derived from a human donor in a cohort sampled during active COVID-19. The V gene is TRBV5-1, the J gene TRBJ2-5, with D possibly being TRBD2 (5 bases). Material: peripheral blood. CDR3: CASSLDGLQETQYF. As DNA, the CDR3 is TGCGCCAGCAGCTTGGATGGACTTCAAGAGACCCAGTACTTC.